These T cell receptor beta chains were read from a single sample in a study of a mutant IDH1 vaccine in newly diagnosed glioma. The protocol was immunoSEQ multiplex PCR, while the TCRdb copy is restricted to in-frame clones and leaves out a portion. The sample contains about 32,000 clones, more than 65% of which appear only once. The sample here was PBMCs, taken from a glioma patient treated with radiotherapy, temozolomide or both. All receptors come from a man aged 25-45 years with glioma. Both conserved end residues are trimmed from each CDR3. Expanded clones are given a class, and other clones once, few, many or no size at all.

j_gene	v_gene	abundance	CDR3aa
TRBJ2-2	TRBV6-5	few	ASIYRRGTGELF
TRBJ1-2	TRBV6-1	NA	ASWEVVDSYT
TRBJ1-6	TRBV5-1	NA	ASSLIGGLGNSPLH
TRBJ1-4	TRBV7-6	NA	ASSPRVWRREKLF
TRBJ2-5	TRBV7-2	NA	ASSLPQVETQY
TRBJ2-7	TRBV6-6	NA	ASSYAPEGYEQY
TRBJ1-1	TRBV11-2	NA	ASSLVTGGTEAF
TRBJ2-1	TRBV5-4	NA	ASSFEGHAHEQF
TRBJ2-7	TRBV15	NA	ATSRPLGGSSYEQY
TRBJ1-2	TRBV19	NA	ASSVRDEPPNYGYT
TRBJ2-3	TRBV14	NA	ASSPSGLKDTQY
TRBJ1-2	TRBV4-1	NA	ASSHGGSGYT
TRBJ1-1	TRBV29-1	NA	SVNRDRTEAF
TRBJ2-2	TRBV19	NA	ASSLRGSGELF
TRBJ2-2	TRBV5-1	NA	ASSEVGGQGAGELF
TRBJ1-1	TRBV2	NA	ASSPDRANTEAF
TRBJ2-5	TRBV14	NA	ASSQGSRRQETQY
TRBJ1-1	TRBV6-1	NA	ASSEGNTEAF
TRBJ2-1	TRBV7-9	NA	ASRMGVEQF
TRBJ2-5	TRBV15	NA	ATSRDLVSSGAETQY
TRBJ2-7	TRBV30	NA	AWSGRVDHEQY
TRBJ2-7	TRBV7-2	NA	ASSLAEYGYEQY